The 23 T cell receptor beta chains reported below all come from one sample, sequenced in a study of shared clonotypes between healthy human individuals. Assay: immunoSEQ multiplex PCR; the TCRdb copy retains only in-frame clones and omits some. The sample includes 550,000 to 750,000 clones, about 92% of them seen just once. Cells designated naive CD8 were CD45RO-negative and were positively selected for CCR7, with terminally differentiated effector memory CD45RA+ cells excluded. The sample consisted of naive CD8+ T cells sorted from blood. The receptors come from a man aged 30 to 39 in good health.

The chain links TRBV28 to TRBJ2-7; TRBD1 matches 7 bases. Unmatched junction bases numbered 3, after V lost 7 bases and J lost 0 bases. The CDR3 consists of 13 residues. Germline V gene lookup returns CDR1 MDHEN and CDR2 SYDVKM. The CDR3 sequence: CASTGTDSYEQYF. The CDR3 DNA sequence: TGTGCCAGCACCGGGACAGACTCCTACGAGCAGTACTTC. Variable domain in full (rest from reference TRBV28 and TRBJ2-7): DVKVTQSSRYLVKRTGEKVFLECVQDMDHENMFWYRQDPGLGLRLIYFSYDVKMKEKGDIPEGYSVSREKKERFSLILESASTNQTSMYLCASTGTDSYEQYFGPGTRLTVT.

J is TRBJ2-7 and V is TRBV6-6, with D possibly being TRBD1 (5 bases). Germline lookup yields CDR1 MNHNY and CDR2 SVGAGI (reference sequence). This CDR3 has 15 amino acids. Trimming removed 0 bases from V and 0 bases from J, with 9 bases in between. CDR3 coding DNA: TGTGCCAGCAGTTACTCGCAGGGCAGCTCCTACGAGCAGTACTTC. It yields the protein CASSYSQGSSYEQYF.

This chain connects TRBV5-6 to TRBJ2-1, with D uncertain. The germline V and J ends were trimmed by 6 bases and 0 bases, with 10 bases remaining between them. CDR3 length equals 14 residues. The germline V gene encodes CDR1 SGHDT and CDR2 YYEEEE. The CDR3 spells CASTALYSYNEQFF. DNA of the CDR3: TGTGCCAGCACCGCATTATACTCCTACAATGAGCAGTTCTTC.

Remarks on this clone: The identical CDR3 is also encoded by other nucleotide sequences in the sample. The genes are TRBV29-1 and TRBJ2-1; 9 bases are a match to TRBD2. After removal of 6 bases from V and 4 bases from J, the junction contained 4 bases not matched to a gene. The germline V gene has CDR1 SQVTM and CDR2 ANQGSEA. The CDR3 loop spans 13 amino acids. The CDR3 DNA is TGCAGCGTGCGACTAGCGGATTACAATGAGCAGTTCTTC. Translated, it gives CSVRLADYNEQFF.

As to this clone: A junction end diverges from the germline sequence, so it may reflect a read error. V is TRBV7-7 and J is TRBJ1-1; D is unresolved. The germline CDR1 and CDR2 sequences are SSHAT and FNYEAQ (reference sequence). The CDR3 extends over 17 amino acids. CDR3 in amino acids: CASSLLFVGSSNTEAFF. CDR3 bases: TGTGCTAGCAGCTTACTTTTCGTTGGCAGCTCGAACACTGAAGCTTTCTTT.

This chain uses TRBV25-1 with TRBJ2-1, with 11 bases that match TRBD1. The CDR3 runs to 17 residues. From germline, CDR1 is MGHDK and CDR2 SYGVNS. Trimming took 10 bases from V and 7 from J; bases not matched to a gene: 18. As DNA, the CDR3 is TGTGCCACCCCGGGACAGGGGGGCCACTGGACCTGGAATGAGCAGTTCTTC. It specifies CATPGQGGHWTWNEQFF. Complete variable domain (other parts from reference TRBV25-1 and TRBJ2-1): EADIYQTPRYLVIGTGKKITLECSQTMGHDKMYWYQQDPGMELHLIHYSYGVNSTEKGDLSSESTVSRIRTEHFPLTLESARPSHTSQYLCATPGQGGHWTWNEQFFGPGTRLTVL.

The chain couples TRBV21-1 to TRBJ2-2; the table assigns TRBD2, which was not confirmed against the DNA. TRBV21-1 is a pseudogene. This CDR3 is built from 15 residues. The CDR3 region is CASSNRDSNTGELFF. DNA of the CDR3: TGTGCCAGCAGCAACCGGGACTCGAACACCGGGGAGCTGTTTTTT.

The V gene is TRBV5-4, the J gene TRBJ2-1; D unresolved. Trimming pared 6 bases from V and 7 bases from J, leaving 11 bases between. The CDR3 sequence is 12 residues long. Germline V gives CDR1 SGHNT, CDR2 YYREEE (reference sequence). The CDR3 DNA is TGTGCCAGCAAACCCCTTGGGAATGAGCAGTTCTTC. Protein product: CASKPLGNEQFF.

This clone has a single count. CDR3 nucleotides: TGCAGCGCTAGACAGGGGGCAGAGGAAAAACTGTTTTTT. Protein sequence: CSARQGAEEKLFF. This rearrangement joins TRBV29-1 to TRBJ1-4; 10 positions agree with TRBD1. V was pared by 7 bases and J by 8 bases, with 7 bases of the junction left unmatched. This CDR3 comprises 13 residues. CDR1 SQVTM and CDR2 ANQGSEA come from the germline V gene. Based on the CDR3 plus reference TRBV29-1 and TRBJ1-4, the full variable domain is SAVISQKPSRDICQRGTSLTIQCQVDSQVTMMFWYRQQPGQSLTLIATANQGSEATYESGFVIDKFPISRPNLTFSTLTVSNMSPEDSSIYLCSARQGAEEKLFFGSGTQLSVL.

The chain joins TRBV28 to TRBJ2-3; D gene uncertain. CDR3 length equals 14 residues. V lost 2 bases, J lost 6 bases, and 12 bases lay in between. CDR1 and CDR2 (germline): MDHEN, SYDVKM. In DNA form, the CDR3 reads TGTGCCAGCAGTTTACGAGCGCTGGGGGATACGCAGTATTTT. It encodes CASSLRALGDTQYF.

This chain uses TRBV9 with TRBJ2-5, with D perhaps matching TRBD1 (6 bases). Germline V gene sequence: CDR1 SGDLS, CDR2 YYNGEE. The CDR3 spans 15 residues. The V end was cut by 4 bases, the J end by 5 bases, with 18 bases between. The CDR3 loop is CASSPNRLGAETQYF. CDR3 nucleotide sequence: TGTGCCAGCAGCCCTAACCGTTTGGGGGCTGAGACCCAGTACTTC.

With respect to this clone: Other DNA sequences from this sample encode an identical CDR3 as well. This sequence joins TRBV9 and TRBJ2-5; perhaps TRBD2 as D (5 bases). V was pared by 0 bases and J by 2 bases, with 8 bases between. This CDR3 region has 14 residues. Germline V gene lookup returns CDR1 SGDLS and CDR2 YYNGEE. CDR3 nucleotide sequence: TGTGCCAGCAGCGTAGGAGGCGGGCAAGAGACCCAGTACTTC. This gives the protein CASSVGGGQETQYF. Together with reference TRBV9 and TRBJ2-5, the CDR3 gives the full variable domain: DSGVTQTPKHLITATGQRVTLRCSPRSGDLSVYWYQQSLDQGLQFLIQYYNGEERAKGNILERFSAQQFPDLHSELNLSSLELGDSALYFCASSVGGGQETQYFGPGTRLLVL.

The CDR3 sequence is CASGDPWSSYNEQFF. The DNA of the CDR3 is TGTGCCAGCGGGGACCCATGGAGTTCCTACAATGAGCAGTTCTTC. The V call is TRBV2, the J call TRBJ2-1, with D possibly being TRBD1 or TRBD2 (5 bases each). V lost 8 bases to trimming and J lost 1 base, with 15 bases between them. The CDR3 has 15 residues. CDR1 is SNHLY, CDR2 FYNNEI, per germline. Full variable domain (missing parts from reference TRBV2 and TRBJ2-1): EPEVTQTPSHQVTQMGQEVILRCVPISNHLYFYWYRQILGQKVEFLVSFYNNEISEKSEIFDDQFSVERPDGSNFTLKIRSTKLEDSAMYFCASGDPWSSYNEQFFGPGTRLTVL.

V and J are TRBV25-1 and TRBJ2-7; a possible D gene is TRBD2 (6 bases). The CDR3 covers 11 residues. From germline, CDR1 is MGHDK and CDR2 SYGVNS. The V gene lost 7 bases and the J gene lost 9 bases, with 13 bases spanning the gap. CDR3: CASTLGGSQYF. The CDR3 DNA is TGTGCCAGCACCCTCGGAGGGTCGCAGTACTTC.

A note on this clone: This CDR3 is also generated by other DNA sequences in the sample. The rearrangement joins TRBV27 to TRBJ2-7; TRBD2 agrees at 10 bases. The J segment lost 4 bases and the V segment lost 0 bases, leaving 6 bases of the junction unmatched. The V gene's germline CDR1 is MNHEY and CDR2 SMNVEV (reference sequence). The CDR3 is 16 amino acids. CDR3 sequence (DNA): TGTGCCAGCAGTTTATCTCCTGGACTAGCGGTTTACGAGCAGTACTTC. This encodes CASSLSPGLAVYEQYF.

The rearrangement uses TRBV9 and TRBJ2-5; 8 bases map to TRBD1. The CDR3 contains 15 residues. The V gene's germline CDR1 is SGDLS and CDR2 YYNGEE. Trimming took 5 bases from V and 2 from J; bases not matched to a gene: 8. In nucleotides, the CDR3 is TGTGCCAGCAGTGAAGGACAGGGAGTACAAGAGACCCAGTACTTC. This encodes CASSEGQGVQETQYF. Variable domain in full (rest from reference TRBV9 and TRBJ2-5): DSGVTQTPKHLITATGQRVTLRCSPRSGDLSVYWYQQSLDQGLQFLIQYYNGEERAKGNILERFSAQQFPDLHSELNLSSLELGDSALYFCASSEGQGVQETQYFGPGTRLLVL.

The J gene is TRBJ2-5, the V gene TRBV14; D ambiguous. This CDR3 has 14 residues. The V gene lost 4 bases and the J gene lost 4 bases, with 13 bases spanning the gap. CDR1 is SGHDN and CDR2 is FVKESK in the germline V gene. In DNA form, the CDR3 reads TGTGCCAGCAGCCTCTTTTGGCCGGGAGAGACCCAGTACTTC. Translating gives CASSLFWPGETQYF.

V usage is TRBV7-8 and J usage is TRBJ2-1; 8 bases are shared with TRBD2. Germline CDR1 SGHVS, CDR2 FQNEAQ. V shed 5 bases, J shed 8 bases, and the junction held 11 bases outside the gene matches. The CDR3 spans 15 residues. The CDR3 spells CASSPTSGPGDEQFF. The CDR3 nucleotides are TGTGCCAGCAGCCCTACTAGCGGCCCCGGGGATGAGCAGTTCTTC.

The CDR3 is CASSVRAPYNEQFF. As DNA, the CDR3 is TGCGCCAGCAGTGTTCGGGCCCCCTACAATGAGCAGTTCTTC. The chain carries TRBV10-1 and TRBJ2-1; D is unresolved. V lost 4 bases and J lost 2, with 9 bases in between. CDR1 WNHNN and CDR2 SYGVQD come from the germline V gene (reference sequence). This CDR3 comprises 14 residues.

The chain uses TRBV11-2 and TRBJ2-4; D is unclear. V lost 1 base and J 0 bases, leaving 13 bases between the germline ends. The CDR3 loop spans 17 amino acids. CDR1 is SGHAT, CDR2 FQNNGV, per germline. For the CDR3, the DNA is TGTGCCAGCAGCTTAGGGGTTTTCGGGCTAGCCAAAAACATTCAGTACTTC. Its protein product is CASSLGVFGLAKNIQYF.

The CDR3: CASSLEGRQETQYF. CDR3 DNA sequence: TGTGCCAGCAGTTTAGAGGGGCGGCAAGAGACCCAGTACTTC. This chain joins TRBV28 and TRBJ2-5, with D possibly being TRBD1 or TRBD2 (5 bases each). The CDR3 is 14 amino acids. V lost 2 bases and J 2 bases, leaving 9 bases between the germline ends. The germline gives CDR1 MDHEN, CDR2 SYDVKM.

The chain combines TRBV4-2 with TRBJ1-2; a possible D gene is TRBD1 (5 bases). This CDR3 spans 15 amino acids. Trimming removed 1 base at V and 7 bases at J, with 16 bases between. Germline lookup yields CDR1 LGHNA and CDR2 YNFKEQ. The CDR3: CASSQAGLLGGGYTF. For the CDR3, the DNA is TGTGCCAGCAGCCAAGCAGGGCTGCTGGGAGGTGGCTACACCTTC.

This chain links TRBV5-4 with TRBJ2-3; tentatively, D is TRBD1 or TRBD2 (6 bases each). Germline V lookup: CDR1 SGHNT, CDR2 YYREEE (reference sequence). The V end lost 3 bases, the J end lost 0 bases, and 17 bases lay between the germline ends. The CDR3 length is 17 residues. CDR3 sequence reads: CASSSWGAGISTDTQYF. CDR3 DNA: TGTGCCAGCAGCTCTTGGGGGGCAGGTATTAGCACAGATACGCAGTATTTT.